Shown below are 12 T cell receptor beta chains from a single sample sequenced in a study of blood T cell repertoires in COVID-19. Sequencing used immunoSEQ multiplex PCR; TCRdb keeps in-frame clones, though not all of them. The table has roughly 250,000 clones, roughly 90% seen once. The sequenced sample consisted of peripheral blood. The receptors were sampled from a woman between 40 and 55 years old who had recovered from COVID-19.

The CDR3 region is CSVGQRSSYEQYF. The CDR3 nucleotides read TGCAGCGTGGGACAACGGAGCTCCTACGAGCAGTACTTC. The chain carries TRBV29-1 and TRBJ2-7, with D maybe TRBD1 (6 bases). This CDR3 has 13 amino acids. Germline-derived CDR1 and CDR2 are SQVTM and ANQGSEA. Trimming shortened V by 6 bases and J by 0 bases, and 12 bases separated the two germline ends.

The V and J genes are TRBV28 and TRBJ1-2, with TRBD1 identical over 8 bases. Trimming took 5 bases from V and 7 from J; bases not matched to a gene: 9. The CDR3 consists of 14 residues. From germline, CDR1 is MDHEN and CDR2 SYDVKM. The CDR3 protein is CASSRTGGVSGYTF. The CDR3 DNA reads TGTGCCAGCAGTCGAACAGGGGGGGTGAGTGGCTACACCTTC.

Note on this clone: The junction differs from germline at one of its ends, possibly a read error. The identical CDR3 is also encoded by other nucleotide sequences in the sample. CDR3 residues: CASRMGGNSPLHF. CDR3 sequence (DNA): TGTGCCAGCAGGATGGGGGGTAATTCACCCCTTCACTTT. The V call is TRBV7-2, the J call TRBJ1-6, with TRBD1 as a possible D gene (5 bases). Germline V gives CDR1 SGHTA, CDR2 FQGNSA. This CDR3 is 13 amino acids long. The full variable domain, in which reference TRBV7-2 and TRBJ1-6 provide the parts outside the CDR3, is GAGVSQSPSNKVTEKGKDVELRCDPISGHTALYWYRQSLGQGLEFLIYFQGNSAPDKSGLPSDRFSAERTGGSVSTLTIQRTQQEDSAVYLCASRMGGNSPLHFGNGTRLTVT.

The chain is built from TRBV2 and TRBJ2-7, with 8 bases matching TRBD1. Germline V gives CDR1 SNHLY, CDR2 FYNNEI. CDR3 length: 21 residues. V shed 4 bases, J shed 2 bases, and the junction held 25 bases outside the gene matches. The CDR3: CASSGREGMRKKTGDPYEQYF. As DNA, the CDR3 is TGTGCCAGCAGTGGCCGAGAGGGTATGCGGAAGAAGACAGGGGACCCCTACGAGCAGTACTTC.

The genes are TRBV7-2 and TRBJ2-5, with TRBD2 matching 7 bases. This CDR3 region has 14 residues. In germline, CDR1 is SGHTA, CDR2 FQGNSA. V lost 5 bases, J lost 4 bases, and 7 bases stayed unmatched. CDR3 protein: CASSPGGSRETQYF. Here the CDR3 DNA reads TGTGCCAGCAGCCCCGGCGGGAGCAGAGAGACCCAGTACTTC.

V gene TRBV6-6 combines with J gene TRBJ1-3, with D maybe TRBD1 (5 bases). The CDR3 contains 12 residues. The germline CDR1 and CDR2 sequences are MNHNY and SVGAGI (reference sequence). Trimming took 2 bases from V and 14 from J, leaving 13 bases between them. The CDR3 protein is CASSYGSGPLYF. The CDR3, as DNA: TGTGCCAGCAGTTACGGCTCAGGGCCATTATATTTT.

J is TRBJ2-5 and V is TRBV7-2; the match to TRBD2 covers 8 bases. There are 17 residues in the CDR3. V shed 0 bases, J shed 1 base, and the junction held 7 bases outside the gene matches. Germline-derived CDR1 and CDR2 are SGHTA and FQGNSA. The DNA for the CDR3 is TGTGCCAGCAGCTTAGCCCCGGGGGGGCCGTCCCAAGAGACCCAGTACTTC. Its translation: CASSLAPGGPSQETQYF. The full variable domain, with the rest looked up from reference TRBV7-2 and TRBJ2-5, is GAGVSQSPSNKVTEKGKDVELRCDPISGHTALYWYRQSLGQGLEFLIYFQGNSAPDKSGLPSDRFSAERTGGSVSTLTIQRTQQEDSAVYLCASSLAPGGPSQETQYFGPGTRLLVL.

DNA for the CDR3: TGTGCCAGTAGTATACGGGCAGGGGGCCTGATCTACGAGCAGTACTTC. Its protein product is CASSIRAGGLIYEQYF. This chain links TRBV19 with TRBJ2-7, with TRBD1 matching over 8 bases. The V segment lost 2 bases and the J segment 3 bases; nucleotides outside the gene matches: 9. The CDR3 length is 16 residues. Germline V gene sequence: CDR1 LNHDA, CDR2 SQIVND (reference sequence).

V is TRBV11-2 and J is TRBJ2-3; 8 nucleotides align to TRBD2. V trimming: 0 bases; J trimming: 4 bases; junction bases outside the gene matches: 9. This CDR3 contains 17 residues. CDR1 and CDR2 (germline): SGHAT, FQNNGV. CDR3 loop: CASSLDGSGLGADTQYF. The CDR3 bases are TGTGCCAGCAGCTTAGACGGATCGGGACTAGGTGCAGATACGCAGTATTTT.

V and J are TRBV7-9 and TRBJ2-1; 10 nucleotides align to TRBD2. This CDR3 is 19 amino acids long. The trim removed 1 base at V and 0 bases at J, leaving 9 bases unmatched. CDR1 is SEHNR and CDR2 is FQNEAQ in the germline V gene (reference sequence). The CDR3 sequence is CASSLGSLAGAHSYNEQFF. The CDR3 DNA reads TGTGCCAGCAGCTTAGGGTCGCTAGCGGGAGCTCACTCCTACAATGAGCAGTTCTTC.

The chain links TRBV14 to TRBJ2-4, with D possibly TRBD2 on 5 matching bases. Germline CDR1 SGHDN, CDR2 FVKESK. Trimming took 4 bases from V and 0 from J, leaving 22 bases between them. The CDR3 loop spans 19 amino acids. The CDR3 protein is CASSPYGNRHPIAKNIQYF. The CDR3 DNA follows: TGTGCCAGCAGCCCTTACGGGAACCGGCACCCGATAGCCAAAAACATTCAGTACTTC. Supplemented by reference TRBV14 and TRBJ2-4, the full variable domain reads EAGVTQFPSHSVIEKGQTVTLRCDPISGHDNLYWYRRVMGKEIKFLLHFVKESKQDESGMPNNRFLAERTGGTYSTLKVQPAELEDSGVYFCASSPYGNRHPIAKNIQYFGAGTRLSVL.

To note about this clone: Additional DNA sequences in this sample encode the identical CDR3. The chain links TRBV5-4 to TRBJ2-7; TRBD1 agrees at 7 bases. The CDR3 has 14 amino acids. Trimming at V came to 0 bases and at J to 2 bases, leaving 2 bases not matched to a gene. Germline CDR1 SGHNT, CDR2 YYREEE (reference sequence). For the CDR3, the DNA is TGTGCCAGCAGCTTGGACAGGGGTGCCTACGAGCAGTACTTC. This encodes CASSLDRGAYEQYF.